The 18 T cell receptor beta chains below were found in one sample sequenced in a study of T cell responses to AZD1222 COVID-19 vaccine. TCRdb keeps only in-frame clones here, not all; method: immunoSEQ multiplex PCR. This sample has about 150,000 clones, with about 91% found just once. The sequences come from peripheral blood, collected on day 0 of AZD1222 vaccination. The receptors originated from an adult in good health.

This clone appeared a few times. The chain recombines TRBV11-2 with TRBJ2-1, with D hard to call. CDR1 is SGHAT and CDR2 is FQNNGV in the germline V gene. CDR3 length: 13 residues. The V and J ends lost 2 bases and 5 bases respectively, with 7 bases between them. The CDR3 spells CASSLLPDNEQFF. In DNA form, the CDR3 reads TGTGCCAGCAGCTTATTACCCGACAATGAGCAGTTCTTC.

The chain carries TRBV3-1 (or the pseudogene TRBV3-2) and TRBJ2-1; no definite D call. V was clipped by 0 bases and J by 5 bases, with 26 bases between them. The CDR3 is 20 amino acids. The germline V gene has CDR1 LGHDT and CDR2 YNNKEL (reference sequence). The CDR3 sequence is CASSQDKVRPWILPDNEQFF. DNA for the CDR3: TGTGCCAGCAGCCAAGATAAGGTTAGGCCTTGGATACTTCCCGACAATGAGCAGTTCTTC.

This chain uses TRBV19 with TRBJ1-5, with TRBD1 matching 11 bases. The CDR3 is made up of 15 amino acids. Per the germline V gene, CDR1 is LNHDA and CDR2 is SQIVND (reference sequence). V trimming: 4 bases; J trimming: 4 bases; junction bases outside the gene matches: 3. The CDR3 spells CASSTWDRGNQPQHF. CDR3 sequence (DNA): TGTGCCAGTAGTACCTGGGACAGGGGGAATCAGCCCCAGCATTTT.

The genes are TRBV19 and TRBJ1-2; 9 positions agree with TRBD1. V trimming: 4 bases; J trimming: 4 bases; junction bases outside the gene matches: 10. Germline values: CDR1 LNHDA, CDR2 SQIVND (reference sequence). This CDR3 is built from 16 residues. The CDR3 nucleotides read TGTGCCAGTAGTACCCCATCCGGGACAGGGACCTATGGCTACACCTTC. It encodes CASSTPSGTGTYGYTF.

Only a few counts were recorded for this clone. CDR3 in amino acids: CATSRDLRDYGYTF. Written as DNA, the CDR3 is TGTGCCACCAGCAGAGACCTTCGGGATTATGGCTACACCTTC. The chain employs TRBV15 and TRBJ1-2; no clear D. The germline CDR1 and CDR2 sequences are LNHNV and YYDKDF (reference sequence). Trimming shortened V by 0 bases and J by 5 bases, and 10 bases separated the two germline ends. The CDR3 is 14 amino acids. Based on the CDR3 plus reference TRBV15 and TRBJ1-2, the full variable domain is DAMVIQNPRYQVTQFGKPVTLSCSQTLNHNVMYWYQQKSSQAPKLLFHYYDKDFNNEADTPDNFQSRRPNTSFCFLDIRSPGLGDTAMYLCATSRDLRDYGYTFGSGTRLTVV.

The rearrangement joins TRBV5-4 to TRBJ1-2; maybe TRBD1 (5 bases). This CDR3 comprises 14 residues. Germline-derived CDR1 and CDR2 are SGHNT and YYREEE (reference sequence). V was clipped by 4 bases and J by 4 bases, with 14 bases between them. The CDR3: CASSLQGSGYGYTF. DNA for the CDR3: TGTGCCAGCAGCCTGCAGGGATCAGGCTATGGCTACACCTTC.

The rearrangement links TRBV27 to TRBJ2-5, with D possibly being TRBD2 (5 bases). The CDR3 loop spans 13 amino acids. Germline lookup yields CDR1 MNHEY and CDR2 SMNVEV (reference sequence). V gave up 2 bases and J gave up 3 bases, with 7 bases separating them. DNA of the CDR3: TGTGCCAGCAGTTTACGACTAAAAGAGACCCAGTACTTC. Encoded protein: CASSLRLKETQYF.

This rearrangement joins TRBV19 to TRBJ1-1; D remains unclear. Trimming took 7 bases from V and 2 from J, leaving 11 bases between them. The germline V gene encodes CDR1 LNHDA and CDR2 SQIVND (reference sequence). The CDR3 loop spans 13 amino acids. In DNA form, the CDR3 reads TGTGCCAGTAAAAAGGGAATTAACACTGAAGCTTTCTTT. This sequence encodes CASKKGINTEAFF.

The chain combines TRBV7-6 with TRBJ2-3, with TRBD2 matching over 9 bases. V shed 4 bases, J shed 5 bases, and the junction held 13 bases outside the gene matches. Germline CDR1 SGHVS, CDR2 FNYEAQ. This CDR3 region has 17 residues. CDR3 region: CASSSEGAGGPLDTQYF. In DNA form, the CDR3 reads TGTGCCAGCAGCTCCGAGGGCGCGGGAGGGCCGTTAGATACGCAGTATTTT. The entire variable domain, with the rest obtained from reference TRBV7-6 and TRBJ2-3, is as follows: GAGVSQSPRYKVTKRGQDVALRCDPISGHVSLYWYRQALGQGPEFLTYFNYEAQQDKSGLPNDRFSAERPEGSISTLTIQRTEQRDSAMYRCASSSEGAGGPLDTQYFGPGTRLTVL.

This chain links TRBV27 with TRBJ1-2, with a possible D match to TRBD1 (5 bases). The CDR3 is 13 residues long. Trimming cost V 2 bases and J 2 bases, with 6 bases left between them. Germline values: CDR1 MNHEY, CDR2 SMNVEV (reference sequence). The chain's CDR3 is CASSLDSNYGYTF. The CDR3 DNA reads TGTGCCAGCAGTTTAGACAGCAACTATGGCTACACCTTC.

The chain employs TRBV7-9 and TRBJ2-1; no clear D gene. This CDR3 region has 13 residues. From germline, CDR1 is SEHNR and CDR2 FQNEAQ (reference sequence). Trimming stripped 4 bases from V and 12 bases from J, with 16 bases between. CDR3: CASSSVLGQGQFF. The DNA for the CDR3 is TGTGCCAGCAGCTCGGTCCTGGGCCAAGGGCAGTTCTTC.

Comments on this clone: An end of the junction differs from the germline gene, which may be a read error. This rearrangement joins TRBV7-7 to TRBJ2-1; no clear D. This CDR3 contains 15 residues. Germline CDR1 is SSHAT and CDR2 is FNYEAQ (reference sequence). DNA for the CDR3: TGTGCTAGCAGCCCCCGAATAGCCCCAAGCAATGAGCAGTTCTTC. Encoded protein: CASSPRIAPSNEQFF.

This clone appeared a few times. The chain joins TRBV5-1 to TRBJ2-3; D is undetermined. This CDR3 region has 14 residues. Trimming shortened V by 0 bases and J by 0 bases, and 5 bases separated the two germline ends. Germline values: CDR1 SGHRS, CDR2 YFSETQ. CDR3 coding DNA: TGCGCCAGCAGCTTGGCACACAGCACAGATACGCAGTATTTT. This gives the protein CASSLAHSTDTQYF. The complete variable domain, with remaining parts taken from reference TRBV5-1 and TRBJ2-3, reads KAGVTQTPRYLIKTRGQQVTLSCSPISGHRSVSWYQQTPGQGLQFLFEYFSETQRNKGNFPGRFSGRQFSNSRSEMNVSTLELGDSALYLCASSLAHSTDTQYFGPGTRLTVL.

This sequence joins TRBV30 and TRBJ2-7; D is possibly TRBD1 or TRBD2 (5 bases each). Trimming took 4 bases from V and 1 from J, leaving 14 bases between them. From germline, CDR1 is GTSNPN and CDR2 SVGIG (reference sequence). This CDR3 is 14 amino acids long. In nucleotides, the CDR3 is TGTGCCTGGACCTCACGGGGCGGGTCCTACGAGCAGTACTTC. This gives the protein CAWTSRGGSYEQYF.

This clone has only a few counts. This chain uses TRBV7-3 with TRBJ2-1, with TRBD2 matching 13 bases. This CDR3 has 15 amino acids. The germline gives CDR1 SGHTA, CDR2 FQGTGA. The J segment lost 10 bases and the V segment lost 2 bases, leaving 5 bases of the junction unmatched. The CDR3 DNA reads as TGTGCCAGCAGCTTAGGAGGACTAGCGGGAGACGAGCAGTTCTTC. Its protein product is CASSLGGLAGDEQFF.

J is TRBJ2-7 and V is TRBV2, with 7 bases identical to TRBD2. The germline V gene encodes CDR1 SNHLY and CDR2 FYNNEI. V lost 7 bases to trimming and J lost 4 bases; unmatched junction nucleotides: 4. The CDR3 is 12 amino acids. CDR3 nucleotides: TGTGCCAGCACCCAGCGGGGTTACGAGCAGTACTTC. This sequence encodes CASTQRGYEQYF.

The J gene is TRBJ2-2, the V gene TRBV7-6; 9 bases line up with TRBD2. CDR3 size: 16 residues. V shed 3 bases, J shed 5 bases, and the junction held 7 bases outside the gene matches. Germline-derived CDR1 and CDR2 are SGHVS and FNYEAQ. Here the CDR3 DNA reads TGTGCCAGCAGCTTTCTGGCGGGAGGGCCTACCGGGGAGCTGTTTTTT. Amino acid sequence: CASSFLAGGPTGELFF. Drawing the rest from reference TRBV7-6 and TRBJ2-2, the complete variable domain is GAGVSQSPRYKVTKRGQDVALRCDPISGHVSLYWYRQALGQGPEFLTYFNYEAQQDKSGLPNDRFSAERPEGSISTLTIQRTEQRDSAMYRCASSFLAGGPTGELFFGEGSRLTVL.

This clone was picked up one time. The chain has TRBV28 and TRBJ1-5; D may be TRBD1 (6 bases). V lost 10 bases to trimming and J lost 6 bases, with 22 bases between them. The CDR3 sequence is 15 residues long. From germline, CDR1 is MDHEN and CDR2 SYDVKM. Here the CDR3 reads CATTNLQGWSQPQHF. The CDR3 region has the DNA TGTGCCACCACCAATTTACAGGGTTGGAGTCAGCCCCAGCATTTT.